This T cell receptor (beta chain) was obtained from a study of early stage breast cancer tumors. Study-wide results and limits: In about 90% of the 16 patients, blood comparison separated tumor from normal breast.

A word on this clone: What it binds is unknown.

The V gene lost 3 bases and the J gene lost 2 bases, with 10 bases spanning the gap. Germline V gene data show CDR1 as SGHTA and CDR2 as FQGTGA. The CDR3 has 14 amino acids. The repertoire was sequenced with immunoSEQ multiplex PCR; TCRdb's copy has only in-frame clones and lacks some. Of roughly 58,000 clones listed, over 80% are singletons. The receptor was isolated from a person between 70 and 80 years old with breast cancer. The sample taken for sequencing was blood. The chain employs TRBV7-3 and TRBJ2-5, with TRBD1 as a possible D gene (6 bases). The CDR3 nucleotides read TGTGCCAGCAGCTTGGGGGCGGAACAAGAGACCCAGTACTTC. Its protein product is CASSLGAEQETQYF.